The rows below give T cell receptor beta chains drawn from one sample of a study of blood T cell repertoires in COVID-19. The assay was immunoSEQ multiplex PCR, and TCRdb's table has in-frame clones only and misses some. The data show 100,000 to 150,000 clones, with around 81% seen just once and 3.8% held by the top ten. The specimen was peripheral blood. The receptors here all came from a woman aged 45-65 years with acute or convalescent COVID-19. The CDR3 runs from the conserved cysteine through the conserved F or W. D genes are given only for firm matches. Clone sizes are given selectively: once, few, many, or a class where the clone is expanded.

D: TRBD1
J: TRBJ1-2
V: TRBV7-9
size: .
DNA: TGTGCCAGCAGCTCAGGGACAGGGGCTTATTCCTATGGCTACACCTTC
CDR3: CASSSGTGAYSYGYTF

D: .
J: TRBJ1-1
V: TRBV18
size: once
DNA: TGTGCCAGCCTCCTATCTCAGGAATACCGAGCTTTCTTT
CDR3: CASLLSQEYRAFF

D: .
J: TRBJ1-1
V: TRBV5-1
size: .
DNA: TGCGCCAGCAAAGACCCTGGACAGTCTGAAGCTTTCTTT
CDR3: CASKDPGQSEAFF

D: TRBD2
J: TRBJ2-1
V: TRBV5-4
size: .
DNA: TGTGCCAGCAGAACGCGGGGGAATAACCCCTACAATGAGCAGTTCTTC
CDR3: CASRTRGNNPYNEQFF

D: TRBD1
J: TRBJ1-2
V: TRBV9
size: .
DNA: TGTGCCAGCAGTAACCAGGGGGGTCGTAACTATGGCTACACCTTC
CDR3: CASSNQGGRNYGYTF

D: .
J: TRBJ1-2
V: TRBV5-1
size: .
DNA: TGCGCCAGCAGCTTGGACAGGGTGGCAGGTGGCTACACCTTC
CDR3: CASSLDRVAGGYTF

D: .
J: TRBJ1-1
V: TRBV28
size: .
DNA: TGTGCCAGCAGTTGGCCAGGGAGGGAGAACACTGAAGCTTTCTTT
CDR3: CASSWPGRENTEAFF

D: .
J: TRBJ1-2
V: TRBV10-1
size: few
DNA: TGCGCCAGCAGTCCCGGACTGTCCTATGGCTACACCTTC
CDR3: CASSPGLSYGYTF

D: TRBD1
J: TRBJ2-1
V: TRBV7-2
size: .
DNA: TGTGCCAGCTCGAGGCGACAGGGAAGCTACAATGAGCAGTTCTTC
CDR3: CASSRRQGSYNEQFF

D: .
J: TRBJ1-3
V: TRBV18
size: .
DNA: TGTGCCAGCTCACGGGAGGACGGAAACACCATATATTTT
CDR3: CASSREDGNTIYF

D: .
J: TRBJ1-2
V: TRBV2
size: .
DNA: TGTGCCGGGAGGACGGCCGCTAACTATGGCTACACCTTC
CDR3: CAGRTAANYGYTF

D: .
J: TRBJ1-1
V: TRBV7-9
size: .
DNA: TGTGCCAGCAGCTTAGAGATACAGAACACTGAAGCTTTCTTT
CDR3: CASSLEIQNTEAFF

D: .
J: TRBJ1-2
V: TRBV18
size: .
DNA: TGTGCCAGCTCAGGAAACAGCCTTAACTATGGCTACACCTTC
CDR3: CASSGNSLNYGYTF

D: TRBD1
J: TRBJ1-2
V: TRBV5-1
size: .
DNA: TGCGCCAGCAGCACGGGACAGAACTATGGCTACACCTTC
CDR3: CASSTGQNYGYTF

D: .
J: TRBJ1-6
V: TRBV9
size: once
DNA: TGTGCCAGCAGTCTTGGTTACAGTAATTCACCCCTCCACTTT
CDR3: CASSLGYSNSPLHF

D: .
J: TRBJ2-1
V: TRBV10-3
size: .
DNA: TGTGCCATCAGTGAGGGGAGGACTTCCTACAATGAGCAGTTCTTC
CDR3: CAISEGRTSYNEQFF

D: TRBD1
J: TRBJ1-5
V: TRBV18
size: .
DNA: TGTGCCAGCTCACCGGTACAGGGGGCTGGTCAGCCCCAGCATTTT
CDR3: CASSPVQGAGQPQHF

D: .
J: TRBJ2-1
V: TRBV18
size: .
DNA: TGTGCCAGCTCACCACCACTTTCCGGGGCGGGGAATGAGCAGTTCTTC
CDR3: CASSPPLSGAGNEQFF

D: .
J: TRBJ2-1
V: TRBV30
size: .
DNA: TGTGCCTGGTTTAATCATGAGCAGTTCTTC
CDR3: CAWFNHEQFF

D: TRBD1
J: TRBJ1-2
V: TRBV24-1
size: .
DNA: TGTGCCACCAGTGATCGAAGGACAGGGGGCATTGTTTACTATGGCTACACCTTC
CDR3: CATSDRRTGGIVYYGYTF

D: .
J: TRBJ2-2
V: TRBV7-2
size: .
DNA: TGTGCCAGCAGCTTAGCAGGGGCGCGCCCCGGGGAGCTGTTTTTT
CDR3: CASSLAGARPGELFF

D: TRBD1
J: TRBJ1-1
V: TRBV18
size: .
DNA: TGTGCCAGCTCACCACTTCCAACTCGGACAGGCAGGACTGAAGCTTTCTTT
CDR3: CASSPLPTRTGRTEAFF

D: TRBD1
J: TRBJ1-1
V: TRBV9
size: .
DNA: TGTGCCAGCAGCGTAAAGGGGGCGGACACTGAAGCTTTCTTT
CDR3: CASSVKGADTEAFF

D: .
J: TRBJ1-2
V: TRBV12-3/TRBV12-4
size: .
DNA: TGTGCCAGCAGTTTTGGCGGGGTTGGCTACACCTTC
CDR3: CASSFGGVGYTF

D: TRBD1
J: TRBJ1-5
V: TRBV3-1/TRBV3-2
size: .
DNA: TGTGCCAGCAGCCCCGGACAGGGAATTCAGCCCCAGCATTTT
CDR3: CASSPGQGIQPQHF

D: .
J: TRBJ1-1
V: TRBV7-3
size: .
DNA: TGTGCCAGCAGCTTAAGTTCGGGGGGCGGAACTGAAGCTTTCTTT
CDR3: CASSLSSGGGTEAFF

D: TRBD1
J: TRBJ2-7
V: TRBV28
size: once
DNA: TGTGCCAGCAGTCAATACAGGACAGGGAACGAGCAGTACTTC
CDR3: CASSQYRTGNEQYF

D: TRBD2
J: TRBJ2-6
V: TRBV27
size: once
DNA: TGTGCCAGCAGTGGGGGGGGATACTCTGGGGCCAACGTCCTGACTTTC
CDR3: CASSGGGYSGANVLTF

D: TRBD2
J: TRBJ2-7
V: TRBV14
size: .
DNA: TGTGCCAGCAGCCAACTAGCGGGAGGGCACGGCGAGCAGTACTTC
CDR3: CASSQLAGGHGEQYF

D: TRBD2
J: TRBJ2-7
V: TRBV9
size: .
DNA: TGTGCCAGCAGCCCAAGCGGGAGTAGTTACGAGCAGTACTTC
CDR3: CASSPSGSSYEQYF

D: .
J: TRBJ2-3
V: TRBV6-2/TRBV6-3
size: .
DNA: TGTGCCAGCAGTTCCCCCCTCCTGACTAGCACAGATACGCAGTATTTT
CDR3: CASSSPLLTSTDTQYF

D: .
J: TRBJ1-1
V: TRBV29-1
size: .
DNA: TGCAGCGTTGAGAGAGTGAACACTGAAGCTTTCTTT
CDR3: CSVERVNTEAFF

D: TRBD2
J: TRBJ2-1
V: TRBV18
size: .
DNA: TGTGCCAGCTCACCATCGGGGGGCAATGAGCAGTTCTTC
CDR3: CASSPSGGNEQFF

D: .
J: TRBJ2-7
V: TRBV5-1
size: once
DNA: TGCGCCAGCAGCCTTGACGCGGGCGAGCAGTACTTC
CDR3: CASSLDAGEQYF

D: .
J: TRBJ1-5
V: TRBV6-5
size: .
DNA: TGTGCCGTACGGCCGTCGGGGGACAGCAATCAGCCCCAGCATTTT
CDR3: CAVRPSGDSNQPQHF

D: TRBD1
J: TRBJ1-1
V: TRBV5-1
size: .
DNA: TGCGCCAGCAGCAACGGACAGGGGAGCACTGAAGCTTTCTTT
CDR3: CASSNGQGSTEAFF

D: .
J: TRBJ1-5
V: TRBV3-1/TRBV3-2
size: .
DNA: TGTGCCAGCAGCCAAGATTTAGGGGCACATCAGCCCCAGCATTTT
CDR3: CASSQDLGAHQPQHF

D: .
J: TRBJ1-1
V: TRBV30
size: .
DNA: TGTGCCTGGAGTGGGCAGGGGACTGAAGCTTTCTTT
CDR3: CAWSGQGTEAFF

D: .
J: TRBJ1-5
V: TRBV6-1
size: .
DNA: TGTGCCAGCAGTGAATCGAGTCCCCAGCATTTT
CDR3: CASSESSPQHF

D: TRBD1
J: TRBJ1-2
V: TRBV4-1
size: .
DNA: TGCGCCAGCAGCCAAGGACCGACAGGGGCAATTCTCTATGGCTACACCTTC
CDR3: CASSQGPTGAILYGYTF

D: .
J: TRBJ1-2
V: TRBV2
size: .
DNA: TGTGCCAGCAGTTCAGGGGACGTTGGCTACACCTTC
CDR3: CASSSGDVGYTF

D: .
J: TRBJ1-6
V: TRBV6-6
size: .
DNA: TGTGCCAGCAGCTCTCTACCGAGCGGCTCACCCCTCCACTTT
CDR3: CASSSLPSGSPLHF

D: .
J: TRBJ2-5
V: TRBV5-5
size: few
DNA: TGTGCCAGCAGCCGCAGGCCAGAAGAGACCCAGTACTTC
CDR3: CASSRRPEETQYF

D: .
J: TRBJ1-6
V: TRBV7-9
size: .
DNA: TGTGCCAGCAGCCCCCCAAGCATGGGCGAGTCACCCCTCCACTTT
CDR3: CASSPPSMGESPLHF

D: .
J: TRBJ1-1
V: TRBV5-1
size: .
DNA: TGCGCCAGCAGCTTCTCACTGAGCACTGAAGCTTTCTTT
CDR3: CASSFSLSTEAFF

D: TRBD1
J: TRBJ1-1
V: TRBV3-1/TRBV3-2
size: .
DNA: TGTGCCAGCAGCCAGGGGGGACAGTACACTGAAGCTTTCTTT
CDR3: CASSQGGQYTEAFF

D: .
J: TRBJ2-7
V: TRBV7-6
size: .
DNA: TGTGCCAGCAGCTTAGGAAGGGTAGGGGCCTACGAGCAGTACTTC
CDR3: CASSLGRVGAYEQYF

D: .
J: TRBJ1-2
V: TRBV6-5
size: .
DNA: TGTGCCAGCAGTTACCAGGGATCGGGTGGCTACACCTTC
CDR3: CASSYQGSGGYTF

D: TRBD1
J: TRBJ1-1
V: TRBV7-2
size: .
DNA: TGTGCCAGCAGCCGCAGGACAGGGGGTAACACTGAAGCTTTCTTT
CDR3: CASSRRTGGNTEAFF

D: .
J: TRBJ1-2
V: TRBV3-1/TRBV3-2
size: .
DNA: TGTGCCAGCAGCCTTAAGGGGGGAGGGTACGGCTACACCTTC
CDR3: CASSLKGGGYGYTF

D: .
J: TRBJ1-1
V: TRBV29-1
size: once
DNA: TGCAGCGTCCTTACAGGGAACACTGAAGCTTTCTTT
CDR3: CSVLTGNTEAFF

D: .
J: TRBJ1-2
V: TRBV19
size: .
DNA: TGTGCCAGTAGTGTCCCGACAGAGCCTGTCTATGGCTACACCTTC
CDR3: CASSVPTEPVYGYTF

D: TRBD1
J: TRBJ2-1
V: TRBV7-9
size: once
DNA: TGTGCCAGCAGGCTGGGGGCAGGGGGCTACAATGAGCAGTTCTTC
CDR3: CASRLGAGGYNEQFF

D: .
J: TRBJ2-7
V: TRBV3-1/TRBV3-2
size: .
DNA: TGTGCCAGCAGCCATAGGGGTTACGAGCAGTACTTC
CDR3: CASSHRGYEQYF

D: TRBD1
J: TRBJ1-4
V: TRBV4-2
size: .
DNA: TGTGCCAGCAGCCAATACAGGGGGCAAGGTGAAAAACTGTTTTTT
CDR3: CASSQYRGQGEKLFF

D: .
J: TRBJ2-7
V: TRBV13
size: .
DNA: TGTGCCAGCAGCGTAAGAGTTCTCTCCTACGAGCAGTACTTC
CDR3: CASSVRVLSYEQYF

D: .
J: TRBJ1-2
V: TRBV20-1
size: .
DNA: TGCAGTGCTTCGGAGTATGGCTACACCTTC
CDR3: CSASEYGYTF

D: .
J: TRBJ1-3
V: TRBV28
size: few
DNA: TGTGCCAGCGCCCTCACCCTAACCTCTGGAAACACCATATATTTT
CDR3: CASALTLTSGNTIYF

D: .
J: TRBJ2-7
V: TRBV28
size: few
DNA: TGTGCCAGCAGTTCTCACTCAGGGGCTACTTACGAGCAGTACTTC
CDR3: CASSSHSGATYEQYF